What follows is one T cell receptor (beta chain) and its context. The sample belongs to a study of T-cell memory formation after mild COVID-19. Germline V lookup: CDR1 DFQATT, CDR2 SNEGSKA (reference sequence). V gave up 7 bases and J gave up 0 bases; unmatched junction bases: 3. The CDR3 runs 15 residues. MiXCR, applied by TCRdb to the 5' RACE reads, yields one record per CDR3 protein. The sample consists of some 160,000 distinct CDR3 sequences, 10% to 15% of them appearing once. Input material: PBMCs or a T cell subset sorted from them (not recorded which). The TCR sequence derives from a man younger than 35 who had mild COVID-19 (a few samples of this study predate the infection). Cell type and time point are not known. The chain has TRBV20-1 and TRBJ2-1; 13 nucleotides match TRBD2. CDR3 protein: CSVGLAGVSYNEQFF. The CDR3 DNA is TGCAGTGTCGGACTAGCGGGGGTCTCCTACAATGAGCAGTTCTTC.